The clone carrying this TCR beta chain came up a few times. Its antigen is currently unknown. This CDR3 contains 13 residues. This sample is part of a study of beta chain features in type 1 diabetes. The study's findings and limits: VDJ junctions from type 1 diabetes patients carried fewer insertions and larger deletions. A potential influence of HLA type upon TCRB rearrangement remained unresolved herein.

CD4+ naive, central memory, regulatory and stem cell-like memory cells were sorted via CD45RO/CCR7/CD25/CD127/CD95/CD27. Sequenced material consisted of expressed TCRB transcripts (all of the isolated RNA was reverse transcribed). About 3.57 million reads per sample on average were obtained from naive, central memory and regulatory T cell samples. Generated by immunoSEQ multiplex PCR, the TCRdb table keeps only in-frame clones and is missing some. The repertoire holds 400,000 to 550,000 clones, with about an eighth as singletons. Sequences were obtained from naive CD4+ T cells from blood. This receptor was taken from a woman younger than 30 in good health. The rearrangement links TRBV21-1 to TRBJ1-6. TRBV21-1 is listed as a pseudogene. This chain's CDR3 is CASPTSECSPLHF. CDR3 DNA sequence: TGTGCCAGCCCCACATCAGAGTGTTCACCCCTCCACTTT.